The clone carrying this TCR beta chain was counted a few times. Its antigen is not known. The treatment: oral pan-JAK inhibitor, 5-10 mg twice daily. In each case, RNA was isolated and then reverse transcribed into cDNA as the sequencing template. Libraries were prepared by immunoSEQ multiplex PCR; TCRdb keeps only in-frame clonotypes and omits some of them. Of roughly 170,000 clones in the sample, around three fifths were seen once. This record belongs to a study of CD8+ T cells in alopecia areata. Notes on the study in general: Among the 100 top clones, expanded CD8+ clones, like scalp clonality, were significantly decreased by tofacitinib. Scalp lesions, especially in alopecia totalis/universalis, had higher clonality than normal scalp.

The source of this sequence is a human donor with alopecia areata. Sequencing was performed on CD8+ T cells sorted from blood, taken at week 24, from a patient treated with tofacitinib.

The CDR3 nucleotides are TGTGCCAGCAGTGGACAGGGGGCAAGGGACTATGGCTACACCTTC. This translates into CASSGQGARDYGYTF. The V call is TRBV25-1, the J call TRBJ1-2, with TRBD1 matching over 10 bases. CDR3 length equals 15 residues. The V segment lost 4 bases and the J segment 3 bases; nucleotides outside the gene matches: 5. Germline CDR1 and CDR2: MGHDK and SYGVNS.